The sample holds one count of the clone carrying this T cell receptor (beta chain). Its matching antigen is unknown. This PCR relied on a set of 60 Vbeta primers and 13 Jbeta primers. Profiled with immunoSEQ multiplex PCR; TCRdb holds only in-frame clones, not every one. The data show about 110,000 clones, roughly 73% seen once. Germline lookup yields CDR1 SGHRS and CDR2 YFSETQ. V was cut by 3 bases and J by 11 bases, with 18 bases left in between. The CDR3 sequence is 13 residues long. This entry belongs to a study of cytomegalovirus exposure and HLA in healthy donors. General observations from the study: Serostatus for CMV was the only available immune exposure information.

This clonotype originated in a man aged 40-55 years in good health and CMV-seronegative. The sample taken for sequencing was PBMCs. The chain combines TRBV5-1 with TRBJ2-7; weak D call: TRBD1 (5 bases). In DNA, the CDR3 is TGCGCCAGCAGCTCGGACAATTTTGATAGGGAGTACTTC. Translated: CASSSDNFDREYF.